The 20 T cell receptor beta chains in this list originate from one sample, sequenced in a study of tumor and adjacent non-tumor tissue in lung cancer (dated by TCRdb to 2017 to 2018). Bulk unsorted tissue served as the source for RNA extraction, and RNA quality was assessed using a NanoDrop ND-1000 and an Agilent 2100. For the normal lung samples, distant non-tumor tissue was collected more than 3 cm away from the tumor edge. The library was produced with multiplex PCR. Reads for this sample came from an Illumina HiSeq 2500. Following protocols modified from ARM-PCR, the researchers constructed TCRbeta libraries through three rounds of nested PCR with primers (Table S4). TCRdb itself trimmed the public reads at Q25 with fastp, ran MiXCR and retained productive beta chains. CDR3 protein sequences are deduplicated, and each keeps its most common genes and DNA. For this sample there are 70,000 to 90,000 distinct CDR3 sequences; around 70% appear just once. The top ten clonotypes cover 28% of the sample.

Sequencing input: distant non-tumor lung tissue. Every receptor here comes from a woman between 50 and 59 years old with non-small cell lung cancer.

This clonotype was counted at least ten times. This rearrangement joins TRBV20-1 to TRBJ2-6; a possible D gene is TRBD1 (5 bases). Trimming took off 0 bases at V and 0 bases at J, with 12 bases between the two ends. The CDR3 sequence is 17 residues long. Germline V gene data show CDR1 as DFQATT and CDR2 as SNEGSKA (reference sequence). CDR3 nucleotides: TGCAGTGCTAGAGACTTAGCACAGGCCTCTGGGGCCAACGTCCTGACTTTC. It translates to CSARDLAQASGANVLTF.

Regarding this clonotype: Germline and junction disagree at one end, which may indicate a read error. The rearrangement uses TRBV20-1 and TRBJ2-1; tentatively, D is TRBD2 (6 bases). CDR3 length: 15 amino acids. Germline CDR1 and CDR2: DFQATT and SNEGSKA (reference sequence). The CDR3 sequence is CSARDWSGASNGQFF. The CDR3 region has the DNA TGCAGTGCTAGAGATTGGTCGGGAGCGAGCAATGGGCAGTTCTTC.

This clonotype turned up a few times. Given a much more abundant clone one base away, this may be a read error. The V call is TRBV12-3 or TRBV12-4, the J call TRBJ1-5; D may be TRBD1 (5 bases). V lost 4 bases and J 9 bases, leaving 28 bases between the germline ends. The CDR3 has 18 residues. The CDR3 DNA reads TGTGCCAGCAGTTCCCCCACGGGGATGGGAGGGGTAGATCGGCCCCAGCATTTT. It encodes CASSSPTGMGGVDRPQHF.

The V and J genes are TRBV20-1 and TRBJ2-3, with a tentative D call TRBD2 (6 bases). From germline, CDR1 is DFQATT and CDR2 SNEGSKA (reference sequence). V shed 4 bases and J shed 4 bases, with 24 bases lying between them. This CDR3 contains 17 residues. CDR3 residues: CSAKDPNGSCPPDTQYF. As DNA, the CDR3 is TGCAGTGCTAAAGACCCTAACGGGAGCTGTCCCCCAGATACGCAGTATTTT.

Remarks on this clonotype: One end of the junction fails to match germline, which may point to a read error. The CDR3 DNA reads TGTACCAGCCTAGTGGGGAACACCGGGAAGCTGTTTTTT. Its protein product is CTSLVGNTGKLFF. This rearrangement joins TRBV6-1 to TRBJ2-2, with a weak D call TRBD2 (5 bases). The CDR3 spans 13 residues. Germline V gene data show CDR1 as MNHNS and CDR2 as SASEGT.

This clonotype was detected many times. The V and J genes are TRBV30 and TRBJ2-7, with TRBD1 as a possible D gene (6 bases). CDR1 is GTSNPN and CDR2 is SVGIG in the germline V gene (reference sequence). The CDR3 totals 13 residues. V was trimmed by 5 bases and J by 2 bases, leaving 13 bases between them. This CDR3 reads CAWEGDGTYEQYF. CDR3 DNA sequence: TGTGCCTGGGAGGGGGACGGAACCTACGAGCAGTACTTC.

In the case of this clonotype: An end of the junction differs from the germline gene, which may be a read error. The chain recombines TRBV11-2 with TRBJ2-7, with D perhaps matching TRBD2 (5 bases). Germline CDR1 and CDR2: SGHAT and FQNNGV. The CDR3 contains 16 residues. This chain's CDR3 is CVSSFRASGSENEQYF. CDR3 DNA: TGTGTCAGCAGCTTTCGTGCAAGTGGGAGTGAGAACGAGCAGTACTTC.

The sample holds one count of this clonotype. The conserved phenylalanine or tryptophan normally closing the CDR3 is absent here, so this likely arose from a read error. This chain joins TRBV5-4 and TRBJ2-5, with 8 bases lining up with TRBD2. The V gene's germline CDR1 is SGHNT and CDR2 YYREEE (reference sequence). There are 15 residues in the CDR3. CDR3 coding DNA: TGTGTCATCAGCTTGAAGATAGCGGGACAAGAGACCCAGTACTCC. Residues: CVISLKIAGQETQYS.

As for this clonotype: The conserved phenylalanine or tryptophan is not found at the CDR3 terminus, so this likely reflects a read error. V gene TRBV4-1 combines with J gene TRBJ2-7; 11 bases line up with TRBD1. The V segment lost 7 bases and the J segment 7 bases; nucleotides outside the gene matches: 6. CDR3 length: 13 residues. Germline V lookup: CDR1 MGHRA, CDR2 YSYEKL. CDR3 nucleotide sequence: TGCGCCAGCAACCGGGACAGGGGGGTTGAGCAGTACCTC. Translating it yields CASNRDRGVEQYL.

About this clonotype: The junction and the germline gene differ at one end; a read error may be behind it. V gene TRBV11-2 combines with J gene TRBJ2-5, with TRBD1 identical over 10 bases. This CDR3 is 14 amino acids long. The V gene's germline CDR1 is SGHAT and CDR2 FQNNGV. CDR3 DNA: TGTGCCAGCAGCACCAGACAGGGGGCTGAGACCCGGTACTTC. As protein: CASSTRQGAETRYF.

J is TRBJ2-7 and V is TRBV4-2, with D hard to call. V lost 0 bases and J 6 bases, leaving 27 bases between the germline ends. CDR3 length: 19 residues. The V gene's germline CDR1 is LGHNA and CDR2 YNFKEQ. The CDR3 DNA is TGTGCCAGCAGCCAAGAGACCAGAGCCGAGGTCGATGGATGTCTCGAGCAGTACTTC. Its protein product is CASSQETRAEVDGCLEQYF.

A word on this clonotype: Possible read error: a much larger clone is one base away. The chain carries TRBV5-4 and TRBJ2-3; D is undetermined. This CDR3 has 12 amino acids. Germline lookup yields CDR1 SGHNT and CDR2 YYREEE (reference sequence). The CDR3 nucleotides read TGTGTCAGCAGCTTCCCGGGAGATACGCAGTATTTT. Translating it yields CVSSFPGDTQYF.

V is TRBV5-4 and J is TRBJ2-5; D is ambiguous. The CDR3 spans 14 residues. Germline V gene data show CDR1 as SGHNT and CDR2 as YYREEE (reference sequence). The ends were cut back, 4 bases at V and 4 bases at J, with 14 bases in the middle. CDR3 region: CASSVDGWGETQYF. CDR3 bases: TGTGCCAGCAGCGTGGACGGGTGGGGAGAGACCCAGTACTTC.

This clonotype was seen at least ten times. The CDR3, as DNA: TGCAGTGCTGAAGCCCGGACCGGTTCCGGGGAGCTGTTTTTT. Its protein product is CSAEARTGSGELFF. The rearrangement uses TRBV20-1 and TRBJ2-2; D gene uncertain. Between the trimmed V and J ends, which lost 5 bases and 6 bases, there was a span of 16 bases. Germline values: CDR1 DFQATT, CDR2 SNEGSKA (reference sequence). The CDR3 runs to 14 residues.

With respect to this clonotype: Since a much larger clone is just one base distant, this may be a read error. The chain employs TRBV24-1 and TRBJ2-5; TRBD1 agrees at 8 bases. The CDR3 runs 14 residues. The V and J ends lost 4 bases and 10 bases, in that order; junction bases with no gene match: 10. Germline-derived CDR1 and CDR2 are KGHDR and SFDVKD. The CDR3 loop is CATSDPGQALIQYF. CDR3 nucleotide sequence: TGTGCCACCAGTGACCCGGGACAGGCGCTAATCCAGTACTTC.

A remark on this clonotype: A read error is possible here, since a much larger clone lies one base away. The chain recombines TRBV5-4 with TRBJ1-2; D is possibly TRBD1 (5 bases). Germline values: CDR1 SGHNT, CDR2 YYREEE (reference sequence). This CDR3 contains 14 residues. CDR3 sequence: CAISLGQGSYGYTF. CDR3 sequence (DNA): TGTGCCATCAGCTTGGGGCAGGGTTCCTATGGCTACACCTTC.

Concerning this clonotype itself: Since a much larger clone is just one base distant, this may be a read error. The V call is TRBV6-1, the J call TRBJ1-6; 8 bases fit TRBD1. The CDR3 length is 15 residues. V lost 4 bases to trimming and J lost 14 bases; unmatched junction nucleotides: 13. CDR1 is MNHNS and CDR2 is SASEGT in the germline V gene. CDR3 bases: TGTGCCAGCAGTGCCTTCGAACAGGGGGTAGAGGCCCTCCACTTT. The encoded protein is CASSAFEQGVEALHF.

Comments on this clonotype: One end of the junction does not line up with germline, which may come from a read error. This chain connects TRBV20-1 to TRBJ2-7, with 11 positions matching TRBD2. CDR1 and CDR2 from the germline V gene are DFQATT and SNEGSKA (reference sequence). The CDR3 is 16 residues long. As DNA, the CDR3 is TGCAGTCCTATTCCTTTTAGCGGGAGGGCCGGGTACGAGCGGTACTTC. Encoded protein: CSPIPFSGRAGYERYF.

The sample holds many counts of this clonotype. This chain links TRBV20-1 with TRBJ1-2; 9 bases agree with TRBD1. The CDR3 is 13 residues long. J was trimmed by 6 bases and V by 5 bases; bases with no gene match: 7. Per the germline V gene, CDR1 is DFQATT and CDR2 is SNEGSKA (reference sequence). The CDR3 region is CSAAGTGKDGYTF. The CDR3 DNA follows: TGCAGTGCTGCCGGGACAGGGAAGGATGGCTACACCTTC.

Notes on this clonotype: A junction end diverges from the germline sequence, so it may reflect a read error. The V gene is TRBV28, the J gene TRBJ2-2, with 10 bases matching TRBD2. Germline lookup yields CDR1 MDHEN and CDR2 SYDVKM. The CDR3 extends over 16 amino acids. The CDR3 here is CTSSSTRLAGTGELFF. CDR3 nucleotide sequence: TGTACCAGCAGTTCCACCCGACTAGCGGGCACCGGGGAGCTGTTTTTT. The full variable domain, completed using reference TRBV28 and TRBJ2-2, is DVKVTQSSRYLVKRTGEKVFLECVQDMDHENMFWYRQDPGLGLRLIYFSYDVKMKEKGDIPEGYSVSREKKERFSLILESASTNQTSMYLCTSSSTRLAGTGELFFGEGSRLTVL.